The present T cell receptor beta chain was sequenced within a study of blood T cell repertoires in COVID-19. On the study more broadly: The United States, Italy and Spain provided the acute and convalescent COVID-19 samples. The cDNA or gDNA used as material had been derived from T cells, B-cell-depleted T cells, or PBMCs.

Authors' processing steps: For nucleated cells, counts were estimated from reference gene primer amplification. Sequencing used immunoSEQ multiplex PCR; TCRdb keeps in-frame clones, though not all of them. V, J and clone size derive from that table, while D and trimming were established from the DNA sequence. The sample contains approximately 190,000 clones, over 75% of which appear only once. V was clipped by 7 bases and J by 2 bases; unmatched bases: 5. The CDR3 is 13 residues long. Germline V gives CDR1 SGHRS, CDR2 YFSETQ. This chain links TRBV5-1 with TRBJ2-7; 8 bases line up with TRBD2. This clonotype originated in a man at least 80 years old with acute or convalescent COVID-19. The material sequenced was peripheral blood. The CDR3 DNA reads TGCGCCAGCCGGGGACTAGGCACCTACGAGCAGTACTTC. It translates to CASRGLGTYEQYF.